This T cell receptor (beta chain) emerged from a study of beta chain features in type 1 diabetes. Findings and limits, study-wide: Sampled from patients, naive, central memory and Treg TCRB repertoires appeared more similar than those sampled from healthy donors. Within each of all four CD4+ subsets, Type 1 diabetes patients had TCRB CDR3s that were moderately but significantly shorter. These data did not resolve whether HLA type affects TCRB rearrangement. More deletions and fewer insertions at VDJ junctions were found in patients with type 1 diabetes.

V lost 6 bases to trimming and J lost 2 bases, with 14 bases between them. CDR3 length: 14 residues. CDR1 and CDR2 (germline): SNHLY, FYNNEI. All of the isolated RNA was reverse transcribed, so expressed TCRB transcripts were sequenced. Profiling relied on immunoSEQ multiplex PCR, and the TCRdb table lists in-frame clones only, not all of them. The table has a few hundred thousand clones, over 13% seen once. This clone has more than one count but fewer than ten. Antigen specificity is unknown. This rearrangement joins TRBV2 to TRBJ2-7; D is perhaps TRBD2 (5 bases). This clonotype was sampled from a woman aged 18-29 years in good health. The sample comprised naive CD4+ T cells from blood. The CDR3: CASRGGSQAYEQYF. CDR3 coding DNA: TGTGCCAGCAGAGGAGGATCGCAAGCCTACGAGCAGTACTTC.